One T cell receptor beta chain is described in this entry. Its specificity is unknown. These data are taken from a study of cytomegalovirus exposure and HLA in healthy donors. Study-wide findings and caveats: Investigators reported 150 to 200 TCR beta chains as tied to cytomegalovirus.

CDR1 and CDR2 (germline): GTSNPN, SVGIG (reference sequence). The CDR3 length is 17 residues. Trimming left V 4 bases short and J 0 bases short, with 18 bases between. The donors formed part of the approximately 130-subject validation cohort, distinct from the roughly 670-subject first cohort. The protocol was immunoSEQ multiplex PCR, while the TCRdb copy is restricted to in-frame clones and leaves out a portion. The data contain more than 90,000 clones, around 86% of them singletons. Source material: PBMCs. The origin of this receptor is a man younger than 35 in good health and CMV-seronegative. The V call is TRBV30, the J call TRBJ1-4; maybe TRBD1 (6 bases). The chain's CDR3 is CAWTWTVPAATNEKLFF. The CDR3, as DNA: TGTGCCTGGACCTGGACAGTTCCGGCGGCAACTAATGAAAAACTGTTTTTT.